The 20 T cell receptor beta chains in this list originate from one sample, sequenced in a study of OX40 agonist ivuxolimab in advanced cancers. Sequencing used immunoSEQ multiplex PCR; TCRdb keeps in-frame clones, though not all of them. This sample has roughly 71,000 clones; around 93% occur once, and the top ten carry 13% to 15%. The starting material was CD4+ or CD8+ T cells sorted from blood, obtained in a trial of the OX40 agonist ivuxolimab. These receptor sequences come from an adult with an advanced solid tumor such as melanoma, head and neck, liver or kidney cancer.

The chain has TRBV27 and TRBJ2-7, with unresolved D. With 3 bases removed from V and 7 bases from J, the gap between germline ends came to 13 bases. The CDR3 is 13 amino acids. CDR1 is MNHEY and CDR2 is SMNVEV in the germline V gene (reference sequence). CDR3 protein: CASSLTMEREQYF. The CDR3 DNA reads TGTGCCAGCAGTTTGACAATGGAGAGGGAGCAGTACTTC.

The V and J genes are TRBV28 and TRBJ2-1; 9 bases are a match to TRBD2. The J segment lost 3 bases and the V segment lost 6 bases, leaving 6 bases of the junction unmatched. The germline V gene encodes CDR1 MDHEN and CDR2 SYDVKM. CDR3 length: 15 amino acids. CDR3 residues: CASRATSGIYNEQFF. CDR3 sequence (DNA): TGTGCCAGCAGAGCGACTAGCGGCATCTACAATGAGCAGTTCTTC.

The chain uses TRBV28 and TRBJ2-1; D might be TRBD2 (5 bases). The CDR3 covers 15 residues. Germline V gene sequence: CDR1 MDHEN, CDR2 SYDVKM. V was pared by 6 bases and J by 0 bases, with 12 bases between. CDR3 nucleotides: TGTGCCAGCAGCGAAGTAACTAGCTCCTACAATGAGCAGTTCTTC. Protein product: CASSEVTSSYNEQFF. The whole variable domain, filled in from reference TRBV28 and TRBJ2-1, reads DVKVTQSSRYLVKRTGEKVFLECVQDMDHENMFWYRQDPGLGLRLIYFSYDVKMKEKGDIPEGYSVSREKKERFSLILESASTNQTSMYLCASSEVTSSYNEQFFGPGTRLTVL.

The chain has TRBV7-8 and TRBJ1-2; tentative D call: TRBD1 (5 bases). V lost 1 base, J lost 0 bases, and 6 bases lay in between. Per germline, CDR1 SGHVS and CDR2 FQNEAQ. The CDR3 is made up of 14 amino acids. CDR3 sequence: CASSLVGANYGYTF. CDR3 bases: TGTGCCAGCAGCTTAGTAGGGGCTAACTATGGCTACACCTTC.

This chain connects TRBV10-2 to TRBJ2-3; 10 nucleotides line up with TRBD1. CDR1 and CDR2 from the germline V gene are WSHSY and SAAADI. With 8 bases clipped from V and 4 bases from J, the junction kept 3 bases outside the gene matches. The CDR3 covers 13 residues. The DNA for the CDR3 is TGCGCCAGCTCGGGACAGGGGCCAGATACGCAGTATTTT. Its translation: CASSGQGPDTQYF.

This chain connects TRBV4-3 to TRBJ2-5, with D possibly TRBD1 on 5 matching bases. Trimming pared 0 bases from V and 2 bases from J, leaving 13 bases between. This CDR3 is built from 16 residues. CDR1 is LGHNA and CDR2 is YSLEER in the germline V gene. CDR3 in amino acids: CASSQDSTGFQETQYF. CDR3 nucleotides: TGCGCCAGCAGCCAAGATTCAACAGGTTTTCAAGAGACCCAGTACTTC.

The chain couples TRBV4-1 to TRBJ2-7; TRBD2 agrees at 10 bases. The CDR3 sequence is 16 residues long. With 3 bases clipped from V and 2 bases from J, the junction kept 7 bases outside the gene matches. Germline loops: CDR1 MGHRA, CDR2 YSYEKL. CDR3 loop: CASSQVTSGPPYEQYF. Written as DNA, the CDR3 is TGCGCCAGCAGCCAGGTGACTAGCGGGCCGCCCTACGAGCAGTACTTC.

This rearrangement joins TRBV5-4 to TRBJ2-3; TRBD1 might be the D (8 bases). Germline-derived CDR1 and CDR2 are SGHNT and YYREEE (reference sequence). The V gene lost 3 bases and the J gene lost 2 bases, with 25 bases spanning the gap. The CDR3 has 19 amino acids. The CDR3 here is CASSSDLLGGTGLTDTQYF. In DNA, the CDR3 is TGTGCCAGCAGCTCAGATCTATTGGGGGGGACAGGCCTCACAGATACGCAGTATTTT.

This chain uses TRBV7-8 with TRBJ2-1; tentatively, D is TRBD2 (6 bases). V lost 1 base, J lost 8 bases, and 15 bases lay in between. The CDR3 runs 15 residues. Germline-derived CDR1 and CDR2 are SGHVS and FQNEAQ. The CDR3 region is CASSLDLSGSDEQFF. The CDR3 DNA follows: TGTGCCAGCAGCTTAGATTTATCCGGGAGCGATGAGCAGTTCTTC. The whole variable domain, filled in from reference TRBV7-8 and TRBJ2-1, reads GAGVSQSPRYKVAKRGQDVALRCDPISGHVSLFWYQQALGQGPEFLTYFQNEAQLDKSGLPSDRFFAERPEGSVSTLKIQRTQQEDSAVYLCASSLDLSGSDEQFFGPGTRLTVL.

The chain links TRBV30 to TRBJ2-7; no clear D. The CDR3 spans 12 residues. Trimming took off 1 base at V and 3 bases at J, with 7 bases between the two ends. From germline, CDR1 is GTSNPN and CDR2 SVGIG (reference sequence). CDR3 in amino acids: CAWSGQRYEQYF. The CDR3 DNA sequence: TGTGCCTGGAGTGGGCAACGCTACGAGCAGTACTTC.

The genes are TRBV28 and TRBJ2-3, with 9 bases aligning to TRBD2. The germline V gene has CDR1 MDHEN and CDR2 SYDVKM. Germline trimming cut 3 bases from V and 6 bases from J; bases unmatched to any gene: 4. This CDR3 has 14 amino acids. The CDR3 DNA reads TGTGCCAGCAGTTTGGCGGGAGGGCCGGATACGCAGTATTTT. It translates to CASSLAGGPDTQYF.

Of note for this clone: At one of its ends the junction is not consistent with the germline gene, which may arise from a read error. V usage is TRBV5-1 and J usage is TRBJ2-7, with D perhaps TRBD1 or TRBD2 (5 bases each). There are 15 residues in the CDR3. Germline CDR1 and CDR2: SGHRS and YFSETQ. The CDR3 is CATSSTMGQGHEQSF. CDR3 nucleotide sequence: TGCGCCACCAGCTCGACTATGGGGCAGGGCCACGAGCAGTCCTTC. Full variable domain (missing parts from reference TRBV5-1 and TRBJ2-7): KAGVTQTPRYLIKTRGQQVTLSCSPISGHRSVSWYQQTPGQGLQFLFEYFSETQRNKGNFPGRFSGRQFSNSRSEMNVSTLELGDSALYLCATSSTMGQGHEQSFGPGTRLTVT.

The chain is built from TRBV6-5 and TRBJ2-1; no firm D call. The CDR3 has 13 residues. V was shortened by 6 bases and J by 3 bases, with 9 bases between the two germline ends. CDR1 and CDR2 (germline): MNHEY, SVGAGI. The CDR3 here is CASRGPDYNEQFF. CDR3 DNA sequence: TGTGCCAGCAGGGGCCCCGACTACAATGAGCAGTTCTTC.

V is TRBV7-8 and J is TRBJ1-5; 7 nucleotides line up with TRBD1. This CDR3 is 17 amino acids long. CDR1 and CDR2 (germline): SGHVS, FQNEAQ. The V and J ends lost 5 bases and 3 bases, in that order; junction bases with no gene match: 13. The CDR3 region is CASSLSTIGQVNQPQHF. The CDR3 nucleotides read TGTGCCAGCAGCCTCAGTACTATAGGACAGGTCAATCAGCCCCAGCATTTT.

The rearrangement uses TRBV27 and TRBJ2-5, with a weak D call TRBD1 (5 bases). Germline V gene lookup returns CDR1 MNHEY and CDR2 SMNVEV (reference sequence). The V and J ends lost 5 bases and 4 bases respectively, with 17 bases between them. The CDR3 is 15 residues long. This CDR3 reads CASSAAWGAGETQYF. CDR3 bases: TGTGCCAGCAGTGCCGCCTGGGGCGCTGGAGAGACCCAGTACTTC.

This clone was seen once. V and J are TRBV28 and TRBJ2-1; D is unclear. V lost 3 bases and J lost 1, with 10 bases in between. The CDR3 sequence is 15 residues long. Germline V gene lookup returns CDR1 MDHEN and CDR2 SYDVKM. DNA of the CDR3: TGTGCCAGCAGTTTTACCCCCCTATCCTACAATGAGCAGTTCTTC. Translating gives CASSFTPLSYNEQFF.

The V and J genes are TRBV29-1 and TRBJ2-7; D may be TRBD1 or TRBD2 (5 bases each). V was trimmed by 6 bases and J by 4 bases, leaving 10 bases between them. This CDR3 comprises 11 residues. Germline assignment: CDR1 SQVTM and CDR2 ANQGSEA. CDR3 loop: CSVGDGYEQYF. The CDR3 DNA reads as TGCAGCGTCGGGGACGGATACGAGCAGTACTTC.

This chain joins TRBV28 and TRBJ1-3; D uncertain. V lost 3 bases to trimming and J lost 3 bases, with 0 bases between them. There are 11 residues in the CDR3. CDR1 is MDHEN, CDR2 SYDVKM, per germline. Here the CDR3 reads CASSFGNTIYF. The CDR3 DNA reads as TGTGCCAGCAGTTTTGGAAACACCATATATTTT. The variable domain in full, with the rest retrieved from reference TRBV28 and TRBJ1-3, is DVKVTQSSRYLVKRTGEKVFLECVQDMDHENMFWYRQDPGLGLRLIYFSYDVKMKEKGDIPEGYSVSREKKERFSLILESASTNQTSMYLCASSFGNTIYFGEGSWLTVV.

Notes on this clone: Relative to the germline gene, one junction end is altered; a read error may explain this. This chain uses TRBV4-2 with TRBJ2-1; 9 bases fit TRBD1. The CDR3 is 15 residues long. Germline-derived CDR1 and CDR2 are LGHNA and YNFKEQ. The CDR3 spells CASTQQGAAYNEQFF. In nucleotides, the CDR3 is TGTGCCAGCACCCAACAGGGGGCGGCCTACAATGAGCAGTTCTTC.

The rearrangement uses TRBV4-3 and TRBJ1-3; D is unclear. The CDR3 contains 16 residues. Per germline, CDR1 LGHNA and CDR2 YSLEER. V lost 0 bases to trimming and J lost 0 bases, with 9 bases between them. The CDR3 loop is CASSQDDRISGNTIYF. The CDR3 DNA follows: TGCGCCAGCAGCCAAGATGACCGGATCTCTGGAAACACCATATATTTT.